The next 26 T cell receptor beta chains were all read from a single sample in a study of OX40 agonist ivuxolimab in advanced cancers. Here immunoSEQ multiplex PCR was the method, and the copy in TCRdb shows in-frame clones only, minus some. The sample has 50,000 or so clones; about 91% are singletons. The sequencing here drew on CD4+ or CD8+ T cells sorted from blood, taken in a trial of the OX40 agonist ivuxolimab. These receptors were collected from an adult with an advanced solid tumor such as melanoma, head and neck, liver or kidney cancer.

The V call is TRBV4-3, the J call TRBJ2-1; D gene ambiguous. The germline CDR1 and CDR2 sequences are LGHNA and YSLEER. The CDR3 is 14 amino acids. Trimming pared 0 bases from V and 6 bases from J, leaving 9 bases between. The chain's CDR3 is CASSQEEGLNEQFF. The CDR3 DNA is TGCGCCAGCAGCCAAGAAGAAGGGCTCAATGAGCAGTTCTTC.

J is TRBJ2-7 and V is TRBV20-1; a possible D gene is TRBD1 (5 bases). Deletions cut 7 bases from V and 5 bases from J, with 12 bases between. CDR1 and CDR2 from the germline V gene are DFQATT and SNEGSKA (reference sequence). The CDR3 sequence is 11 residues long. The CDR3 loop is CSGFWGHEQYF. CDR3 coding DNA: TGCAGTGGTTTCTGGGGCCACGAGCAGTACTTC.

The J gene is TRBJ1-1, the V gene TRBV19, with D maybe TRBD1 (6 bases). Per germline, CDR1 LNHDA and CDR2 SQIVND (reference sequence). V shed 0 bases and J shed 4 bases, with 12 bases lying between them. The CDR3 has 15 amino acids. CDR3 nucleotides: TGTGCCAGTAGTATAGATGCCACAGGGACCACTGAAGCTTTCTTT. It is translated as CASSIDATGTTEAFF.

V and J are TRBV25-1 and TRBJ1-1, with a weak D call TRBD1 (5 bases). The length of the CDR3 is 14 residues. The V gene lost 1 base and the J gene lost 9 bases, with 15 bases spanning the gap. CDR1 and CDR2 from the germline V gene are MGHDK and SYGVNS. This chain's CDR3 is CASSESARGRQAFF. As DNA, the CDR3 is TGTGCCAGCAGTGAATCGGCGCGGGGCCGGCAAGCTTTCTTT.

This clone was counted only a few times. The chain is built from TRBV19 and TRBJ2-7; D ambiguous. This CDR3 region has 13 residues. Trimming stripped 8 bases from V and 3 bases from J, with 14 bases between. Germline CDR1 is LNHDA and CDR2 is SQIVND (reference sequence). The CDR3: CASRLRGYYEQYF. CDR3 bases: TGTGCCAGTCGACTGCGAGGATACTACGAGCAGTACTTC. The variable domain in full, with the rest retrieved from reference TRBV19 and TRBJ2-7, is DGGITQSPKYLFRKEGQNVTLSCEQNLNHDAMYWYRQDPGQGLRLIYYSQIVNDFQKGDIAEGYSVSREKKESFPLTVTSAQKNPTAFYLCASRLRGYYEQYFGPGTRLTVT.

J is TRBJ2-7 and V is TRBV5-8, with 7 bases matching TRBD2. CDR1 SGHTS and CDR2 YDEGEE come from the germline V gene. V was clipped by 6 bases and J by 1 base; unmatched bases: 7. The CDR3 contains 14 residues. CDR3: CASIEGGASYEQYF. The CDR3 nucleotides read TGTGCCAGCATCGAGGGAGGGGCTTCCTACGAGCAGTACTTC.

The rearrangement links TRBV7-9 to TRBJ2-5, with a weak D call TRBD2 (6 bases). Germline V gene data show CDR1 as SEHNR and CDR2 as FQNEAQ (reference sequence). V was cut by 6 bases and J by 5 bases, with 31 bases left in between. There are 19 residues in the CDR3. CDR3 in amino acids: CASRWSAGQPRPAWETQYF. DNA for the CDR3: TGTGCCAGCAGGTGGTCGGCGGGGCAGCCCCGTCCTGCGTGGGAGACCCAGTACTTC.

The chain couples TRBV27 to TRBJ2-1; TRBD2 is a possible D gene (5 bases). This CDR3 is built from 12 residues. Trimming cost V 5 bases and J 6 bases, with 8 bases left between them. Germline V gene sequence: CDR1 MNHEY, CDR2 SMNVEV (reference sequence). CDR3 region: CASSRSGNEQFF. DNA for the CDR3: TGTGCCAGCAGTCGGAGCGGCAATGAGCAGTTCTTC.

The chain links TRBV28 to TRBJ2-3; no firm D call. Per the germline V gene, CDR1 is MDHEN and CDR2 is SYDVKM. The CDR3 runs 15 residues. V lost 2 bases and J lost 0, with 9 bases in between. The CDR3 reads CASSLLSASTDTQYF. In DNA form, the CDR3 reads TGTGCCAGCAGTTTACTGTCAGCTAGCACAGATACGCAGTATTTT.

The genes are TRBV28 and TRBJ2-1; D uncertain. This CDR3 has 10 residues. The germline V gene encodes CDR1 MDHEN and CDR2 SYDVKM. V was clipped by 3 bases and J by 9 bases, with 3 bases between them. The CDR3 loop reads CASSFTEQFF. Written as DNA, the CDR3 is TGTGCCAGCAGTTTCACTGAGCAGTTCTTC.

This chain uses TRBV5-6 with TRBJ1-4; no firm D call. The V end was cut by 2 bases, the J end by 11 bases, with 13 bases between. Germline-derived CDR1 and CDR2 are SGHDT and YYEEEE. This CDR3 is 13 amino acids long. CDR3 sequence reads: CASSLSASGKLFF. The CDR3 DNA sequence: TGTGCCAGCAGCTTAAGTGCATCTGGGAAACTGTTTTTT.

This clone came up once. V is TRBV4-1 and J is TRBJ1-1; 7 nucleotides match TRBD1. The germline V gene encodes CDR1 MGHRA and CDR2 YSYEKL. J gave up 3 bases and V 4 bases, and 14 bases lay outside the gene matches. This CDR3 has 17 amino acids. In DNA, the CDR3 is TGCGCCAGCAGCCCCTACCCCCCCACAGGGGTCGACACTGAAGCTTTCTTT. This gives the protein CASSPYPPTGVDTEAFF.

The V call is TRBV5-4, the J call TRBJ2-7, with D perhaps matching TRBD2 (6 bases). CDR3 size: 13 residues. Trimming stripped 9 bases from V and 0 bases from J, with 13 bases between. Germline-derived CDR1 and CDR2 are SGHNT and YYREEE (reference sequence). The CDR3 region has the DNA TGTGCCACGACTAGGGCGGGCTCCTACGAGCAGTACTTC. It yields the protein CATTRAGSYEQYF.

The rearrangement links TRBV6-6 to TRBJ2-7; the D gene is possibly TRBD1 (6 bases). Trimming took 6 bases from V and 5 from J, leaving 8 bases between them. Germline V gene sequence: CDR1 MNHNY, CDR2 SVGAGI (reference sequence). The CDR3 spans 11 residues. CDR3 loop: CASRQGNEQYF. CDR3 nucleotide sequence: TGTGCCAGCAGACAGGGTAACGAGCAGTACTTC.

The V call is TRBV29-1, the J call TRBJ2-1, with D possibly TRBD2 on 5 matching bases. This CDR3 comprises 14 residues. With 5 bases removed from V and 2 bases from J, the gap between germline ends came to 13 bases. Germline loops: CDR1 SQVTM, CDR2 ANQGSEA. DNA of the CDR3: TGCAGCGTTCGAAGCGGCCCGACCTACAATGAGCAGTTCTTC. This translates into CSVRSGPTYNEQFF.

V and J are TRBV7-9 and TRBJ1-2; TRBD1 aligns across 9 bases. The CDR3 runs to 15 residues. CDR1 is SEHNR and CDR2 is FQNEAQ in the germline V gene (reference sequence). Germline trimming cut 7 bases from V and 4 bases from J; bases unmatched to any gene: 10. CDR3 nucleotides: TGTGCCAGCACCCCCGGGACAGGGATAGGCTATGGCTACACCTTC. Its protein is CASTPGTGIGYGYTF.

V and J are TRBV28 and TRBJ2-7; perhaps TRBD2 as D (5 bases). The ends were cut back, 8 bases at V and 0 bases at J, with 11 bases in the middle. In germline, CDR1 is MDHEN, CDR2 SYDVKM. The CDR3 runs 13 residues. The CDR3 DNA follows: TGTGCCAGCGAGAGGGCGGGCTCCTACGAGCAGTACTTC. Encoded protein: CASERAGSYEQYF.

The chain uses TRBV19 and TRBJ2-2, with D hard to call. The CDR3 consists of 14 residues. Germline-derived CDR1 and CDR2 are LNHDA and SQIVND (reference sequence). V lost 3 bases to trimming and J lost 5 bases, with 10 bases between them. The CDR3 DNA sequence: TGTGCCAGTAGTATTATGGGTACGACCGGGGAGCTGTTTTTT. Encoded protein: CASSIMGTTGELFF.

This chain connects TRBV6-1 to TRBJ2-1, with 11 bases lining up with TRBD1. J lost 5 bases, V lost 5 bases, and 8 bases had no gene match. The germline gives CDR1 MNHNS, CDR2 SASEGT. The CDR3 is 16 residues long. As DNA, the CDR3 is TGTGCCAGCAGTCAAGATCCGGGACAGGGGGACAATGAGCAGTTCTTC. As protein: CASSQDPGQGDNEQFF.

V and J are TRBV6-5 and TRBJ2-1; 15 bases map to TRBD2. There are 15 residues in the CDR3. Germline trimming cut 2 bases from V and 10 bases from J; bases unmatched to any gene: 3. Germline CDR1 is MNHEY and CDR2 is SVGAGI. The CDR3 here is CASSYLGLAGGEQFF. The CDR3 bases are TGTGCCAGCAGTTACCTGGGACTAGCGGGAGGCGAGCAGTTCTTC.

V usage is TRBV29-1 and J usage is TRBJ2-1, with no clear D. The CDR3 runs 12 residues. Trimming removed 4 bases from V and 7 bases from J, with 11 bases in between. Germline V gene data show CDR1 as SQVTM and CDR2 as ANQGSEA. The DNA for the CDR3 is TGCAGCGTTGCGATGACGGCAAATGAGCAGTTCTTC. Translated: CSVAMTANEQFF.

The gene calls are TRBV19 and TRBJ1-5, with D perhaps TRBD1 (6 bases). The germline V gene encodes CDR1 LNHDA and CDR2 SQIVND (reference sequence). Trimming left V 8 bases short and J 4 bases short, with 18 bases between. This CDR3 is built from 15 residues. For the CDR3, the DNA is TGTGCCAGTTCCCCGGGGACGAGGGGGAATCAGCCCCAGCATTTT. Translating gives CASSPGTRGNQPQHF. Supplemented by reference TRBV19 and TRBJ1-5, the full variable domain reads DGGITQSPKYLFRKEGQNVTLSCEQNLNHDAMYWYRQDPGQGLRLIYYSQIVNDFQKGDIAEGYSVSREKKESFPLTVTSAQKNPTAFYLCASSPGTRGNQPQHFGDGTRLSIL.

For the CDR3, the DNA is TGTGCCAGCAGTTTATCGGGACATTACACCTACGAGCAGTACTTC. Translation gives CASSLSGHYTYEQYF. The chain couples TRBV27 to TRBJ2-7, with D perhaps TRBD1 (6 bases). Germline CDR1 and CDR2: MNHEY and SMNVEV (reference sequence). The CDR3 runs to 15 residues. The V end lost 0 bases, the J end lost 2 bases, and 11 bases lay between the germline ends.

This chain connects TRBV19 to TRBJ1-5; possible D gene TRBD1, 5 bases. Trimming shortened V by 4 bases and J by 4 bases, and 11 bases separated the two germline ends. Germline V gene lookup returns CDR1 LNHDA and CDR2 SQIVND (reference sequence). CDR3 size: 14 residues. The CDR3 here is CASSSGGWNQPQHF. The DNA of the CDR3 is TGTGCCAGTAGTAGCGGGGGATGGAATCAGCCCCAGCATTTT.

The chain recombines TRBV28 with TRBJ2-7; D call uncertain. Looked up from germline, CDR1 is MDHEN and CDR2 is SYDVKM. The CDR3 is made up of 12 amino acids. V shed 8 bases and J shed 0 bases, with 8 bases lying between them. The CDR3 DNA reads as TGTGCCAGCCGAGCTCCCTCCTACGAGCAGTACTTC. Encoded protein: CASRAPSYEQYF.

The J gene is TRBJ1-5, the V gene TRBV19, with 7 bases aligning to TRBD1. Germline trimming cut 3 bases from V and 7 bases from J; bases unmatched to any gene: 9. Germline-derived CDR1 and CDR2 are LNHDA and SQIVND (reference sequence). The CDR3 contains 15 residues. The chain's CDR3 is CASSIYRGEDQPQHF. Here the CDR3 DNA reads TGTGCCAGTAGTATCTACAGGGGTGAGGACCAGCCCCAGCATTTT.